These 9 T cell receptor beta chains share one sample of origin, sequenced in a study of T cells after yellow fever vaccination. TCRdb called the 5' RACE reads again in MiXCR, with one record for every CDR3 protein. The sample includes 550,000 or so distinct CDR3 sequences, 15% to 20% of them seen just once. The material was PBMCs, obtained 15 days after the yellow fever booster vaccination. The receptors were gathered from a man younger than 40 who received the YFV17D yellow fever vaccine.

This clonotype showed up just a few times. CDR3 sequence reads: CATSGTGSSNQPQHF. For the CDR3, the DNA is TGTGCCACCAGTGGGACAGGGTCTAGCAATCAGCCCCAGCATTTT. The chain employs TRBV24-1 and TRBJ1-5, with 8 positions matching TRBD1. The CDR3 runs 15 residues. CDR1 is KGHDR and CDR2 is SFDVKD in the germline V gene. V shed 5 bases and J 0 bases; nucleotides not matched to a gene: 2.

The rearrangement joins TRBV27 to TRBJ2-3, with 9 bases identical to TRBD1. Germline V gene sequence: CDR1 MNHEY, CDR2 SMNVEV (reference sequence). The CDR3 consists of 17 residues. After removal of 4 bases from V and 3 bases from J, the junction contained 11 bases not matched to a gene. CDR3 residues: CASSSRTGQGKTDTQYF. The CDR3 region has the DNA TGTGCCAGCAGTTCAAGAACGGGACAGGGTAAAACAGATACGCAGTATTTT.

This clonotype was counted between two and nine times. In DNA, the CDR3 is TGTGCCAGCAGACCCTGGTATGGGGGAGGAACCACAGATACGCAGTATTTT. Translating gives CASRPWYGGGTTDTQYF. The rearrangement links TRBV12-3 or TRBV12-4 to TRBJ2-3, with D possibly matching TRBD2 (6 bases). CDR3 size: 17 residues. V lost 6 bases, J lost 2 bases, and 21 bases lay in between.

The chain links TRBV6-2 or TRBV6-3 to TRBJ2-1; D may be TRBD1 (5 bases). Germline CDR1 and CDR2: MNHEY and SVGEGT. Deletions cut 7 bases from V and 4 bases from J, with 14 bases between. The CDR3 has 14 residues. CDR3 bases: TGTGCCAGCAACCTCAGGGAAGCGTACAATGAGCAGTTCTTC. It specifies CASNLREAYNEQFF.

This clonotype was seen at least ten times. CDR3 sequence: CASSSTGTGDGYTF. DNA of the CDR3: TGCGCCAGCAGCTCGACCGGGACAGGGGATGGCTACACCTTC. The chain links TRBV5-1 to TRBJ1-2; TRBD1 matches 10 bases. The CDR3 has 14 residues. J was trimmed by 6 bases and V by 3 bases; bases with no gene match: 5. Germline V gene lookup returns CDR1 SGHRS and CDR2 YFSETQ. Variable domain in full (rest from reference TRBV5-1 and TRBJ1-2): KAGVTQTPRYLIKTRGQQVTLSCSPISGHRSVSWYQQTPGQGLQFLFEYFSETQRNKGNFPGRFSGRQFSNSRSEMNVSTLELGDSALYLCASSSTGTGDGYTFGSGTRLTVV.

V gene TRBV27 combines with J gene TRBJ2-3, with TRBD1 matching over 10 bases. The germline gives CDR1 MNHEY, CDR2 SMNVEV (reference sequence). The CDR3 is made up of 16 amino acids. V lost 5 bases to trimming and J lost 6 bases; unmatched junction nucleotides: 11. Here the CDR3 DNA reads TGTGCCAGCAGTAGAACCGGGACAGGGGCTTGGGATACGCAGTATTTT. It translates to CASSRTGTGAWDTQYF.

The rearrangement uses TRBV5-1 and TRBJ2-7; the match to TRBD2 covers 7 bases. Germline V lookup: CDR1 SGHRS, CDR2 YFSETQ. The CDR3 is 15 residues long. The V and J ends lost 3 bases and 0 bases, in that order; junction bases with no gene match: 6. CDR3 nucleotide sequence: TGCGCCAGCAGCTCGGCTAGCGGCCCCTCCTACGAGCAGTACTTC. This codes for CASSSASGPSYEQYF. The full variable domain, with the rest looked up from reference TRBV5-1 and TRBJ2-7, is KAGVTQTPRYLIKTRGQQVTLSCSPISGHRSVSWYQQTPGQGLQFLFEYFSETQRNKGNFPGRFSGRQFSNSRSEMNVSTLELGDSALYLCASSSASGPSYEQYFGPGTRLTVT.

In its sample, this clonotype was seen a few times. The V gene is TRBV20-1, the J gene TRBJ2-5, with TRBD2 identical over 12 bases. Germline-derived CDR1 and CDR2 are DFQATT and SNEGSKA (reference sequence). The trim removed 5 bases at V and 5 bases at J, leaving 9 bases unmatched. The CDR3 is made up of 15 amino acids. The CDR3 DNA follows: TGCAGTGCTCCCCCTAGCGGGAGGGCCAAGGAGACCCAGTACTTC. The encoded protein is CSAPPSGRAKETQYF.

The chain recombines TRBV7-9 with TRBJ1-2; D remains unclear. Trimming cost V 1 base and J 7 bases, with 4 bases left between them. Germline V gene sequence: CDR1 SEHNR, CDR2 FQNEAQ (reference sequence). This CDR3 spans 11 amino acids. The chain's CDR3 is CASSLVFGYTF. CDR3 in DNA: TGTGCCAGCAGCTTAGTGTTTGGCTACACCTTC.